These 25 T cell receptor beta chains originate from one sample sequenced in a study of molecular identifiers for immune sequencing clone quantification. TCRdb processed the PCR reads anew with MiXCR; each CDR3 protein has one entry. The repertoire has around 40,000 distinct CDR3 sequences, 15% to 20% of them found once; the top ten carry about 1.1%. The specimen was naive CD8+ T cells from blood, with Jurkat cell RNA spiked in. Noted subset: FACS-sorted CD8+CD4-CCR7+CD45RA+ naive T cells. Source of these receptors: a human donor in good health. Some libraries in this study had Jurkat cell RNA spiked in.

By sample share, this clonotype is medium-sized. This sequence joins TRBV7-2 and TRBJ2-3; tentatively, D is TRBD1 (6 bases). The ends were cut back, 4 bases at V and 1 base at J, with 27 bases in the middle. The CDR3 is made up of 20 amino acids. Germline V CDR1 and CDR2: SGHTA, FQGNSA. The CDR3 DNA reads TGTGCCAGCAGCTCACATCTCCGGGACACTGAAATAATACGCACAGATACGCAGTATTTT. As protein: CASSSHLRDTEIIRTDTQYF.

The CDR3 sequence is CASSGPGESSYNEQFF. DNA of the CDR3: TGTGCCAGCAGCGGCCCCGGGGAAAGCTCCTACAATGAGCAGTTCTTC. The V call is TRBV11-3, the J call TRBJ2-1, with a weak D call TRBD2 (5 bases). V gave up 5 bases and J gave up 0 bases, with 14 bases separating them. The CDR3 contains 16 residues. Germline-derived CDR1 and CDR2 are SGHNT and YENEEA.

At least ten counts were recorded for this clonotype. The chain links TRBV6-2 or TRBV6-3 to TRBJ2-7, with D perhaps TRBD1 or TRBD2 (5 bases each). V shed 0 bases and J shed 3 bases, with 21 bases lying between them. The CDR3 consists of 18 residues. Germline V gives CDR1 MNHEY, CDR2 SVGEGT. As DNA, the CDR3 is TGTGCCAGCAGTTACTCTGACAGAGGGCCCTCCCCCGACTACGAGCAGTACTTC. Translating it yields CASSYSDRGPSPDYEQYF.

Many counts were recorded for this clonotype. The CDR3 DNA reads TGTGCCAGCAGCCCCCCCCTTCCTTCAAGTGACATCTCTGGAAACACCATATATTTT. Amino acids: CASSPPLPSSDISGNTIYF. This chain links TRBV7-9 with TRBJ1-3; D unclear. CDR3 size: 19 residues. V was clipped by 5 bases and J by 0 bases, with 23 bases between them. Germline CDR1 and CDR2: SEHNR and FQNEAQ (reference sequence).

This clonotype was seen repeatedly, ten times or more. V is TRBV12-3 or TRBV12-4 and J is TRBJ2-3, with D possibly being TRBD2 (6 bases). V was trimmed by 9 bases and J by 0 bases, leaving 13 bases between them. The length of the CDR3 is 14 residues. In DNA, the CDR3 is TGTGCCAGTACTGCGGGGACTAGCACAGATACGCAGTATTTT. It codes for CASTAGTSTDTQYF.

This clonotype appeared many times. The V gene is TRBV4-3, the J gene TRBJ2-7; D is uncertain. The CDR3 is 15 amino acids. The V end was cut by 0 bases, the J end by 6 bases, with 15 bases between. Germline values: CDR1 LGHNA, CDR2 YSLEER. The CDR3 loop is CASSQDIYLGSEQYF. Written as DNA, the CDR3 is TGCGCCAGCAGCCAAGATATCTATCTCGGGTCCGAGCAGTACTTC.

Details on this clonotype: Lacking the conserved final phenylalanine or tryptophan, this CDR3 likely reflects a read error. The V gene is TRBV5-3, the J gene TRBJ2-2; D is ambiguous. TRBV5-3 is known as an ORF, though its function is uncertain. V was cut by 8 bases and J by 6 bases, with 20 bases left in between. CDR3 length: 15 residues. CDR3: CASSFGLVDAGELFL. CDR3 DNA: TGTGCCAGCAGTTTCGGGCTAGTAGACGCCGGGGAGCTGTTTTTA.

This clonotype came up many times. The gene calls are TRBV5-5 and TRBJ2-7; 11 bases line up with TRBD1. There are 15 residues in the CDR3. After removal of 4 bases from V and 4 bases from J, the junction contained 7 bases not matched to a gene. Germline V gene data show CDR1 as SGHKS and CDR2 as YYEKEE (reference sequence). This CDR3 reads CASSGSRDRGYEQYF. The DNA of the CDR3 is TGTGCCAGCAGCGGCTCCCGGGACAGGGGGTACGAGCAGTACTTC.

V and J are TRBV29-1 and TRBJ1-1; D is undetermined. The CDR3 sequence is 17 residues long. Germline CDR1 reads SQVTM; CDR2 reads ANQGSEA. Deletions cut 6 bases from V and 4 bases from J, with 27 bases between. The CDR3 DNA is TGCAGCGTCGTAGGTTTGCGGGGAGAAGTTGATGGCACTGAAGCTTTCTTT. This encodes CSVVGLRGEVDGTEAFF.

This clonotype was detected ten times or more. The chain employs TRBV5-5 and TRBJ2-7; 11 bases match TRBD2. CDR1 and CDR2 (germline): SGHKS, YYEKEE (reference sequence). V shed 2 bases, J shed 7 bases, and the junction held 2 bases outside the gene matches. The CDR3 totals 13 residues. The CDR3 bases are TGTGCCAGCAGCTTCGGGACTAGCGGAGAGCAGTACTTC. Its protein product is CASSFGTSGEQYF.

Only a few counts were recorded for this clonotype. Germline is not matched at one junction end, which may reflect a read error. The genes are TRBV19 and TRBJ2-3, with 7 bases aligning to TRBD2. Germline lookup yields CDR1 LNHDA and CDR2 SQIVND (reference sequence). The CDR3 is 14 residues long. CDR3: CPREEEEVTDTQYF. The CDR3 nucleotides read TGCCCTCGGGAGGAGGAGGAGGTCACAGATACGCAGTATTTT.

At least ten counts were recorded for this clonotype. This chain joins TRBV20-1 and TRBJ2-3, with 11 bases lining up with TRBD2. Trimming took 5 bases from V and 6 from J; bases not matched to a gene: 10. Germline values: CDR1 DFQATT, CDR2 SNEGSKA (reference sequence). CDR3 length: 15 amino acids. The CDR3 nucleotides read TGCAGTGCTGAAACTAGCGGGAGAGCCCCGGATACGCAGTATTTT. The encoded protein is CSAETSGRAPDTQYF.

This clonotype was seen many times. V is TRBV29-1 and J is TRBJ2-2; D is ambiguous. The CDR3 spans 13 residues. V gave up 7 bases and J gave up 0 bases, with 9 bases separating them. Germline V gene data show CDR1 as SQVTM and CDR2 as ANQGSEA. DNA for the CDR3: TGCAGCGCCGGTGGGGCGAACACCGGGGAGCTGTTTTTT. It codes for CSAGGANTGELFF.

This clonotype was observed at least ten times. The V and J genes are TRBV4-1 and TRBJ2-1; no reliable D call. This CDR3 region has 13 residues. Per germline, CDR1 MGHRA and CDR2 YSYEKL. V was cut by 3 bases and J by 6 bases, with 9 bases left in between. The CDR3 coding sequence is TGCGCCAGCAGCCAGAGACCCTCCAATGAGCAGTTCTTC. This encodes CASSQRPSNEQFF.

This clonotype was seen repeatedly, ten times or more. The gene calls are TRBV7-6 and TRBJ2-7; D is undetermined. Germline V gives CDR1 SGHVS, CDR2 FNYEAQ. The CDR3 is made up of 14 amino acids. V lost 0 bases and J 0 bases, leaving 6 bases between the germline ends. CDR3 loop: CASSLAPSSYEQYF. CDR3 DNA sequence: TGTGCCAGCAGCTTAGCCCCTAGCTCCTACGAGCAGTACTTC.

With regard to this clonotype: A much larger clone sits a single nucleotide away, making a read error possible. This chain joins TRBV27 and TRBJ2-7; D possibly matches TRBD1 or TRBD2 (5 bases each). The CDR3 runs to 15 residues. CDR1 is MNHEY, CDR2 SMNVEV, per germline (reference sequence). The germline V and J ends were trimmed by 0 bases and 7 bases, with 16 bases remaining between them. The CDR3 region is CASSLSGETLGEQYF. Written as DNA, the CDR3 is TGTGCCAGCAGTTTATCGGGGGAGACACTGGGGGAGCAGTACTTC.

Points on this clonotype: This may stem from a read error, because a much larger clone lies one nucleotide away. The CDR3 ends on some other residue instead of the conserved phenylalanine or tryptophan, so this is likely a read error. The CDR3 bases are TGTGCCAGCAGCCCCGGGGTCCACGAGCAGTACTCC. It specifies CASSPGVHEQYS. The rearrangement links TRBV27 to TRBJ2-7; D perhaps matches TRBD2 (5 bases). The germline V gene has CDR1 MNHEY and CDR2 SMNVEV (reference sequence). The V gene lost 6 bases and the J gene lost 5 bases, with 11 bases spanning the gap. CDR3 size: 12 residues.

This clonotype was detected ten times or more. The chain links TRBV19 to TRBJ2-7; 7 bases agree with TRBD1. V gave up 3 bases and J gave up 9 bases; unmatched junction bases: 8. The CDR3 spans 13 residues. Germline CDR1 LNHDA, CDR2 SQIVND (reference sequence). Written as DNA, the CDR3 is TGTGCCAGTAGTATTTATCCTCGGGACAGGCAGTACTTC. This codes for CASSIYPRDRQYF.

This clonotype was counted ten times or more. The chain uses TRBV12-3 or TRBV12-4 and TRBJ1-5; possibly TRBD1 for D (5 bases). V was clipped by 5 bases and J by 11 bases, with 16 bases between them. The length of the CDR3 is 13 residues. The CDR3 DNA follows: TGTGCCAGCAGTAACAGGCTCCCGGGGTCCCAGCATTTT. Translated: CASSNRLPGSQHF.

In its sample, this clonotype ranks as medium-sized. This chain joins TRBV28 and TRBJ2-4, with D possibly matching TRBD2 (7 bases). The CDR3 extends over 14 amino acids. Looked up from germline, CDR1 is MDHEN and CDR2 is SYDVKM. The ends were cut back, 5 bases at V and 2 bases at J, with 10 bases in the middle. CDR3 DNA sequence: TGTGCCAGCAGTACAGGGACTACCAAAAACATTCAGTACTTC. Translated: CASSTGTTKNIQYF.

This clonotype was detected a few times. A much larger clone is a single base away; this may be a read error. The rearrangement uses TRBV25-1 and TRBJ2-2, with a weak D call TRBD1 (6 bases). The germline CDR1 and CDR2 sequences are MGHDK and SYGVNS. This CDR3 is built from 17 residues. The CDR3: CASSADSGTPNTGELSF. The CDR3 DNA sequence: TGTGCCAGCAGTGCGGATTCTGGGACACCGAACACCGGGGAGCTGTCTTTT.

This clonotype was seen ten or more times. The chain employs TRBV3-1 and TRBJ1-1; possible D gene TRBD1, 6 bases. The CDR3 runs 15 residues. Trimming removed 0 bases at V and 0 bases at J, with 8 bases between. CDR1 is LGHDT and CDR2 is YNNKEL in the germline V gene (reference sequence). The CDR3 DNA reads TGTGCCAGCAGCCAAGAACAGGGAGTGAACACTGAAGCTTTCTTT. Its protein product is CASSQEQGVNTEAFF.

V and J are TRBV5-1 and TRBJ2-3; perhaps TRBD2 as D (6 bases). With 0 bases removed from V and 6 bases from J, the gap between germline ends came to 8 bases. The germline CDR1 and CDR2 sequences are SGHRS and YFSETQ. The CDR3 loop spans 13 amino acids. The CDR3 DNA reads as TGCGCCAGCAGCTTGGGACTAGATGATACGCAGTATTTT. It translates to CASSLGLDDTQYF.

Many counts were recorded for this clonotype. The V call is TRBV11-2, the J call TRBJ2-7; 9 positions match TRBD2. CDR1 and CDR2 from the germline V gene are SGHAT and FQNNGV. CDR3 size: 16 residues. V lost 1 base and J lost 7; bases outside the gene matches: 11. The CDR3 loop is CASSLGLSVTSGEQYF. Written as DNA, the CDR3 is TGTGCCAGCAGCTTAGGCCTCTCAGTGACTAGCGGAGAGCAGTACTTC. Full variable domain (remainder filled in from reference TRBV11-2 and TRBJ2-7): EAGVAQSPRYKIIEKRQSVAFWCNPISGHATLYWYQQILGQGPKLLIQFQNNGVVDDSQLPKDRFSAERLKGVDSTLKIQPAKLEDSAVYLCASSLGLSVTSGEQYFGPGTRLTVT.

This clonotype came up many times. This chain links TRBV6-6 with TRBJ2-7, with 8 bases identical to TRBD1. From germline, CDR1 is MNHNY and CDR2 SVGAGI (reference sequence). Trimming at V came to 3 bases and at J to 2 bases, leaving 3 bases not matched to a gene. The CDR3 runs 14 residues. The CDR3 is CASSYDRGAYEQYF. DNA of the CDR3: TGTGCCAGCAGTTATGACAGGGGCGCCTACGAGCAGTACTTC.